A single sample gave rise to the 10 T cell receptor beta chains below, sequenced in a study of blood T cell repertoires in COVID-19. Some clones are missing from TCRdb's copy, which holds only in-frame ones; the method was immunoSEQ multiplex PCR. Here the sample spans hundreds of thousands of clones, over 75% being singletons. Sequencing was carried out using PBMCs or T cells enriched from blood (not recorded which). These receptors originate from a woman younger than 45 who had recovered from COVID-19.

DNA of the CDR3: TGTGCCAGCAGCTTAGGGGCGGGGAAAGGCGGGGAGCTGTTTTTT. It codes for CASSLGAGKGGELFF. V gene TRBV11-3 combines with J gene TRBJ2-2; D may be TRBD2 (6 bases). CDR1 and CDR2 from the germline V gene are SGHNT and YENEEA. Trimming took 1 base from V and 7 from J, leaving 13 bases between them. This CDR3 has 15 residues.

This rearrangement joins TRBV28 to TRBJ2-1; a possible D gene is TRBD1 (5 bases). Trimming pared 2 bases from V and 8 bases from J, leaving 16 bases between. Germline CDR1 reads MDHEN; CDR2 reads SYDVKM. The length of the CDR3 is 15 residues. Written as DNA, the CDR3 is TGTGCCAGCAGTTTACCTGGACAACTTCGTCATGAGCAGTTCTTC. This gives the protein CASSLPGQLRHEQFF.

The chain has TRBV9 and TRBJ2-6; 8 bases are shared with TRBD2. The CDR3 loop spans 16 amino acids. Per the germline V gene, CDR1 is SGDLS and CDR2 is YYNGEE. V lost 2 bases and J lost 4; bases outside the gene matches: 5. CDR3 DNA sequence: TGTGCCAGCAGCGTCCCGGGAGGGGCCGGGGCCAACGTCCTGACTTTC. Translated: CASSVPGGAGANVLTF.

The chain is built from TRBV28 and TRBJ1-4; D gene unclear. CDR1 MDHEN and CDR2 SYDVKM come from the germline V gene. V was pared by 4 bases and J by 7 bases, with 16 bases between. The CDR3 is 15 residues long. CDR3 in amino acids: CASSSGEAGVEKLFF. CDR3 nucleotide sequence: TGTGCCAGCAGTTCGGGTGAGGCGGGTGTTGAAAAACTGTTTTTT.

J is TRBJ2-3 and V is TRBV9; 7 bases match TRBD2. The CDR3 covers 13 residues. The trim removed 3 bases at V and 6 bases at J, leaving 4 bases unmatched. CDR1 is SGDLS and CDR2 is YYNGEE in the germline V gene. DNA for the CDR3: TGTGCCAGCAGCGCTCGACTAGCTGATACGCAGTATTTT. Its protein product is CASSARLADTQYF.

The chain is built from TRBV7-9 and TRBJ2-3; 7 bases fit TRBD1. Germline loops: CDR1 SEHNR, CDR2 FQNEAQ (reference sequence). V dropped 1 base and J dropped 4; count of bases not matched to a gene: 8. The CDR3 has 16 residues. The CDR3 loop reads CASSLGDRAWADTQYF. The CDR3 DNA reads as TGTGCCAGCAGCTTAGGAGACAGGGCTTGGGCAGATACGCAGTATTTT.

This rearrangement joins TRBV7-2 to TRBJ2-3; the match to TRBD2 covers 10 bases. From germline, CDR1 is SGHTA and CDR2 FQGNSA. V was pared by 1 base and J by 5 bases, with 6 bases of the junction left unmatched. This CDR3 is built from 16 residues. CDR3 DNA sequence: TGTGCCAGCAGCTTAGTTCTAGCGGGGGCCGGAGATACGCAGTATTTT. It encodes CASSLVLAGAGDTQYF.

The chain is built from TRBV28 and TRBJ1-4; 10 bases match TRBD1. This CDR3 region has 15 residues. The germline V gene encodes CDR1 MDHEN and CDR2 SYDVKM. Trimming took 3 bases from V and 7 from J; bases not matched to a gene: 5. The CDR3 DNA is TGTGCCAGCAGTTTTTTGACAGGGGGCGGTGAAAAACTGTTTTTT. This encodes CASSFLTGGGEKLFF.

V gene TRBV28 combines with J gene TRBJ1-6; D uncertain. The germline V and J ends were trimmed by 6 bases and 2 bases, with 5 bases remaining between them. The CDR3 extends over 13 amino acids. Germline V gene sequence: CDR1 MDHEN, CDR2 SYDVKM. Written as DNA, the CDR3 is TGTGCCAGCAGGGGAGCCTATAATTCACCCCTCCACTTT. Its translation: CASRGAYNSPLHF.

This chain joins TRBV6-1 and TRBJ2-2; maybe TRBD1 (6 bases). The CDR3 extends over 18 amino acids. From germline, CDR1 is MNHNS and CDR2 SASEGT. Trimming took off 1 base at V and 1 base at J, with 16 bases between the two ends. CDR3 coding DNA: TGTGCCAGCAGTGAAGTAGGGCTGCAGGGGCTGAACACCGGGGAGCTGTTTTTT. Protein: CASSEVGLQGLNTGELFF.